This T cell receptor beta chain is from a study of blood T cell repertoires in COVID-19. Study information: Some COVID-19 samples were acute and others convalescent; all came from the United States, Italy and Spain. In each case, the material was cDNA or gDNA derived from T cells, B-cell-depleted T cells, or PBMCs.

Repertoires were generated with immunoSEQ multiplex PCR, while TCRdb's copy carries only in-frame clones and drops some. The table records about 250,000 clones, about 87% of them present only once. Ages ranged from about 18 to 100 years, with residence in 24 US areas. Symptom resolution, clearance, or two negative PCRs marked the recovered donors of Cohort 3. Germline CDR1 and CDR2: SGHRS and YFSETQ. The CDR3 runs 15 residues. Trimming removed 4 bases from V and 4 bases from J; junction bases left unmatched: 9. The V call is TRBV5-1, the J call TRBJ1-1; 8 nucleotides line up with TRBD1. This receptor was taken from a woman aged 45 to 65 who had recovered from COVID-19. The sample taken for sequencing was PBMCs or T cells enriched from blood (not recorded which). CDR3 DNA: TGCGCCAGCAGCACACCGGGACAGGTGACCACTGAAGCTTTCTTT. Its protein product is CASSTPGQVTTEAFF. Variable domain in full (rest from reference TRBV5-1 and TRBJ1-1): KAGVTQTPRYLIKTRGQQVTLSCSPISGHRSVSWYQQTPGQGLQFLFEYFSETQRNKGNFPGRFSGRQFSNSRSEMNVSTLELGDSALYLCASSTPGQVTTEAFFGQGTRLTVV.